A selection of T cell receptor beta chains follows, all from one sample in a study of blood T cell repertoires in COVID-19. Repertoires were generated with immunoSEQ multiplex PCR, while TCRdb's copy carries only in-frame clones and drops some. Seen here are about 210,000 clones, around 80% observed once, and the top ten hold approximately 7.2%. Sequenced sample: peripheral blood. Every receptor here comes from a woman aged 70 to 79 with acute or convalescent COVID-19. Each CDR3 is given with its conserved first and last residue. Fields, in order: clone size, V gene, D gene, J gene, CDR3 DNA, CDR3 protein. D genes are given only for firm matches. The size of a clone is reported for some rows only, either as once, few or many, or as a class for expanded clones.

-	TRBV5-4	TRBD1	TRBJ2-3	TGTGCCAGCAGCTCGACAGGGGTAGGAGATACGCAGTATTTT	CASSSTGVGDTQYF
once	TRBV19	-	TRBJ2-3	TGTGCCAGTAGTAAGGGTGGGGCTGACGGCACAGATACGCAGTATTTT	CASSKGGADGTDTQYF
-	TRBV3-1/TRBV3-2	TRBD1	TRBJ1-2	TGTGCCAGCAGTAACAGGGGTAACTATGGCTACACCTTC	CASSNRGNYGYTF
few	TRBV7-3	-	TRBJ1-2	TGTGCCAGCAGCCCCGACAGTAACTATGGCTACACCTTC	CASSPDSNYGYTF
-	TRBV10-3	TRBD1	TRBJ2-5	TGTGCCATCCAGGACAGGGGACAAGAGACCCAGTACTTC	CAIQDRGQETQYF
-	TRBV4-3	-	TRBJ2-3	TGCGCCAGCAGCCCCCGAGTGGCAGGGCAATCTAGCACAGATACGCAGTATTTT	CASSPRVAGQSSTDTQYF
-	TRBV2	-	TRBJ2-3	TGTGCCAGCAGTGTCATAGTAACAGATACGCAGTATTTT	CASSVIVTDTQYF
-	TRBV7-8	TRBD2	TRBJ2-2	TGTGCCAGCAGCTTAGGGCTAGCGGGGAGTAACACCGGGGAGCTGTTTTTT	CASSLGLAGSNTGELFF
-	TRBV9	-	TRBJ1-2	TGTGCCAGCAGCGGCACGCGAGGCTACACCTTC	CASSGTRGYTF
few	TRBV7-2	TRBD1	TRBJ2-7	TGTGCCAGCAGCTCCCTCTACCCGGGACAGGGGTCCGAGCAGTACTTC	CASSSLYPGQGSEQYF
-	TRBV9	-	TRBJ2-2	TGTGCCAGCCACCCTGGGCACGCGAACACCGGGGAGCTGTTTTTT	CASHPGHANTGELFF
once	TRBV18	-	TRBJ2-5	TGTGCCAGCTCACCGTTAGTGTCGATAAAGACCCAGTACTTC	CASSPLVSIKTQYF
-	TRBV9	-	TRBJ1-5	TGTGCCAGCAGCGTCGAGGACAATCAGCCCCAGCATTTT	CASSVEDNQPQHF
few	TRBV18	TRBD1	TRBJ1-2	TGTGCCAGCTCAGGGACAGGGGAATCGGTCTATGGCTACACCTTC	CASSGTGESVYGYTF
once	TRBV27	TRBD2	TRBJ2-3	TGTGCCAGCAGTTTAGGGATGCGGGGGGGGCCAGATACGCAGTATTTT	CASSLGMRGGPDTQYF
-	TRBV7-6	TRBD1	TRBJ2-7	TGTGCCAGCAGCCACGGCTTTGGACAGGGCCATAGCTCCTACGAGCAGTACTTC	CASSHGFGQGHSSYEQYF
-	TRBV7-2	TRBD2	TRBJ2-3	TGTGCCAGCAGCTTATGGCGGGGGGGCGGGACAGATACGCAGTATTTT	CASSLWRGGGTDTQYF
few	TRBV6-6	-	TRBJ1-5	TGTGCCAGCAGTTACCCGCAGGGCGGGGGTGGTCAGCCCCAGCATTTT	CASSYPQGGGGQPQHF
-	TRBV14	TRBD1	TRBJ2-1	TGTGCCAGCAGCCAAGTGACAGGGGGGAATGAGCAGTTCTTC	CASSQVTGGNEQFF
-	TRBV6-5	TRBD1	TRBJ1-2	TGTGCCAGCAGTTACTCGACAGGGACGGAACTGGGAGGCTACACCTTC	CASSYSTGTELGGYTF
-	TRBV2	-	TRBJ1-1	TGTGCCAGCAGTGAAGCGACGACAAATGAAGCTTTCTTT	CASSEATTNEAFF
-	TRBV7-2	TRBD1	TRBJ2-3	TGTGCCAGCAGCACGGGACAGGCCACAGATACGCAGTATTTT	CASSTGQATDTQYF
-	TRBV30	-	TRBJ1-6	TGTGCCTGCATTGGACAGAATTCACCCCTCCACTTT	CACIGQNSPLHF
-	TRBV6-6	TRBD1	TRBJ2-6	TGTGCCAGCAGTCGTGACCGGGACAGGGGACAATCAAATTCTGGGGCCAACGTCCTGACTTTC	CASSRDRDRGQSNSGANVLTF
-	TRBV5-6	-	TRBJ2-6	TGTGCCAGCAGCTTGGATCTGGGCAGCTCTGGGGCCAACGTCCTGACTTTC	CASSLDLGSSGANVLTF
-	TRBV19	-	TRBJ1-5	TGTGCCAGTAGTATAACAGGGATGTTCAATCAGCCCCAGCATTTT	CASSITGMFNQPQHF
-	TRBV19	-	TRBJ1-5	TGTGCCAGTACTACAGGAAACGGCAATCAGCCCCAGCATTTT	CASTTGNGNQPQHF
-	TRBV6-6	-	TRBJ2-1	TGTGCCAGCAGCGCGGACCCCCGGGGAAATGAGCAGTTCTTC	CASSADPRGNEQFF
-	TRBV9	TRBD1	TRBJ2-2	TGTGCCAGCAGCTCTAGGGGGCTCGGCACCGGGGAGCTGTTTTTT	CASSSRGLGTGELFF